Below are 12 T cell receptor beta chains sequenced from a single sample in a study of T cell responses to AZD1222 COVID-19 vaccine. Only in-frame clones appear in the TCRdb table, and some are missing; sequencing was by immunoSEQ multiplex PCR. The sample yields under 110,000 clones, less than 95% seen once. The sample here was peripheral blood, taken on day 0 of AZD1222 vaccination. The receptors shown here come from an adult in good health.

This chain joins TRBV12-3 or TRBV12-4 and TRBJ1-1; unclear D gene. The CDR3 runs to 13 residues. The germline V and J ends were trimmed by 6 bases and 7 bases, with 15 bases remaining between them. The CDR3 protein is CASRTTKGNEAFF. In nucleotides, the CDR3 is TGTGCCAGCAGAACCACAAAAGGTAATGAAGCTTTCTTT.

The CDR3 sequence: CASKGQPNTEAFF. As DNA, the CDR3 is TGTGCCAGCAAAGGACAGCCGAACACTGAAGCTTTCTTT. The rearrangement joins TRBV6-5 to TRBJ1-1; D may be TRBD1 (6 bases). V shed 7 bases and J shed 1 base, with 10 bases lying between them. There are 13 residues in the CDR3. Germline values: CDR1 MNHEY, CDR2 SVGAGI.

The rearrangement joins TRBV29-1 to TRBJ1-5; TRBD1 is a possible D gene (6 bases). This CDR3 is built from 13 residues. CDR1 is SQVTM and CDR2 is ANQGSEA in the germline V gene. Trimming shortened V by 4 bases and J by 7 bases, and 14 bases separated the two germline ends. The CDR3 loop reads CSVGGGPSQPQHF. The CDR3 DNA reads as TGCAGCGTTGGAGGGGGACCGTCCCAGCCCCAGCATTTT.

The rearrangement joins TRBV4-1 to TRBJ1-2; no clear D. The CDR3 has 14 residues. Trimming left V 0 bases short and J 2 bases short, with 7 bases between. Germline V gene sequence: CDR1 MGHRA, CDR2 YSYEKL. DNA for the CDR3: TGCGCCAGCAGCCAAGACCCGTACAACTATGGCTACACCTTC. It encodes CASSQDPYNYGYTF.

V gene TRBV3-1 (or the pseudogene TRBV3-2) combines with J gene TRBJ1-2; D is perhaps TRBD1 (6 bases). Germline-derived CDR1 and CDR2 are LGHDT and YNNKEL (reference sequence). V lost 5 bases and J lost 3, with 22 bases in between. The CDR3 is 17 amino acids. This CDR3 reads CASSSAGGGRWDYGYTF. CDR3 DNA: TGTGCCAGCAGCTCAGCCGGAGGGGGGAGATGGGACTATGGCTACACCTTC.

The chain couples TRBV27 to TRBJ2-5; D possibly uses TRBD1 or TRBD2 (6 bases each). V lost 6 bases, J lost 14 bases, and 25 bases lay in between. CDR3 length: 14 residues. Germline V gives CDR1 MNHEY, CDR2 SMNVEV (reference sequence). CDR3 sequence: CASRGWVGGPGQYF. Written as DNA, the CDR3 is TGTGCCAGCAGGGGTTGGGTTGGGGGGCCGGGACAATACTTC.

The table lists this clone with a count of one. This sequence joins TRBV30 and TRBJ1-1; tentative D call: TRBD1 (5 bases). The V end was cut by 4 bases, the J end by 4 bases, with 13 bases between. Germline CDR1 GTSNPN, CDR2 SVGIG (reference sequence). The CDR3 is 13 residues long. CDR3 residues: CAWNPRDGTEAFF. DNA for the CDR3: TGTGCCTGGAACCCCCGGGACGGCACTGAAGCTTTCTTT.

CDR3 loop: CASSGILAGGPYEQYF. The CDR3 nucleotides are TGTGCCAGCAGCGGCATATTAGCGGGGGGACCCTACGAGCAGTACTTC. The rearrangement uses TRBV11-2 and TRBJ2-7; TRBD2 agrees at 10 bases. V shed 5 bases and J 2 bases; nucleotides not matched to a gene: 9. The CDR3 is 16 residues long. Germline V gene data show CDR1 as SGHAT and CDR2 as FQNNGV.

The chain carries TRBV27 and TRBJ2-3, with 10 bases matching TRBD1. CDR3 length equals 13 residues. The V segment lost 9 bases and the J segment 5 bases; nucleotides outside the gene matches: 5. Germline CDR1 reads MNHEY; CDR2 reads SMNVEV (reference sequence). The CDR3 DNA reads as TGTGCCAGTAGACAGGGGGCCGAAGATACGCAGTATTTT. Its protein product is CASRQGAEDTQYF.

The chain employs TRBV29-1 and TRBJ2-3; weak D call: TRBD2 (5 bases). The CDR3 runs 13 residues. Germline assignment: CDR1 SQVTM and CDR2 ANQGSEA. V lost 5 bases and J 2 bases, leaving 11 bases between the germline ends. CDR3 bases: TGCAGCGTTAACGGGGTTCACACAGATACGCAGTATTTT. The encoded protein is CSVNGVHTDTQYF.

The chain's CDR3 is CASSLAGGADEQYF. CDR3 in DNA: TGTGCCAGCAGCTTGGCCGGGGGGGCCGACGAGCAGTACTTC. The V gene is TRBV5-6, the J gene TRBJ2-7; 8 nucleotides match TRBD2. The CDR3 totals 14 residues. Germline CDR1 is SGHDT and CDR2 is YYEEEE. J gave up 5 bases and V 0 bases, and 4 bases lay outside the gene matches.

The V call is TRBV9, the J call TRBJ2-3; 7 bases are a match to TRBD2. Looked up from germline, CDR1 is SGDLS and CDR2 is YYNGEE. After removal of 0 bases from V and 0 bases from J, the junction contained 1 base not matched to a gene. The CDR3 contains 15 residues. The CDR3 DNA follows: TGTGCCAGCAGCGTAGAGCGGGACAGCACAGATACGCAGTATTTT. It encodes CASSVERDSTDTQYF.